This is a list of T cell receptor beta chains from one sample in a study of blood T cell repertoires in COVID-19. Profiled with immunoSEQ multiplex PCR; TCRdb holds only in-frame clones, not every one. The data hold 55,000 or so clones, with approximately 86% observed a single time. Material for sequencing was peripheral blood. Every receptor here comes from a man between 40 and 49 years old with COVID-19, enrolled during active disease. CDR3s include the opening cysteine and the closing phenylalanine or tryptophan. The order of the fields is J gene, V gene, D gene, CDR3 protein, CDR3 DNA. D genes are given only for firm matches.

TRBJ1-4,TRBV27,TRBD1,CASSPRTGGLGATNEKLFF,TGTGCCAGCAGTCCCCGGACAGGGGGACTTGGGGCCACTAATGAAAAACTGTTTTTT
TRBJ2-7,TRBV11-1,TRBD1,CASRRQGDYEQYF,TGTGCCAGCAGGCGACAGGGTGACTACGAGCAGTACTTC
TRBJ1-5,TRBV7-8,.,CASSLLIGGFQPQHF,TGTGCCAGCAGCTTACTCATTGGGGGCTTTCAGCCCCAGCATTTT
TRBJ1-5,TRBV19,TRBD1,CASSRDPGQGTLLSNQPQHF,TGTGCCAGTAGCCGGGATCCGGGACAGGGGACCCTCCTTAGCAATCAGCCCCAGCATTTT
TRBJ1-1,TRBV7-9,.,CASSLGGSGTEAFF,TGTGCCAGCAGCTTAGGCGGATCGGGCACTGAAGCTTTCTTT
TRBJ2-5,TRBV5-1,.,CASSARLVGETQYF,TGCGCCAGCAGCGCTAGACTAGTAGGGGAGACCCAGTACTTC
TRBJ2-3,TRBV7-9,.,CASSQDYDTDTQYF,TGTGCCAGCAGCCAGGACTACGACACAGATACGCAGTATTTT
TRBJ2-7,TRBV12-3/TRBV12-4,.,CASSSRAPLEQYF,TGTGCCAGCAGCTCCCGAGCTCCCTTGGAGCAGTACTTC
TRBJ2-5,TRBV29-1,TRBD2,CSVAGTSGETQYF,TGCAGCGTTGCCGGGACTAGCGGAGAGACCCAGTACTTC
TRBJ2-5,TRBV5-1,TRBD2,CASSPGGQETQYF,TGCGCCAGCAGCCCGGGGGGCCAAGAGACCCAGTACTTC
TRBJ2-1,TRBV1,.,CTSSLGTSGTTVNEQFF,TGCACCAGCAGCCTCGGGACTAGCGGGACTACCGTCAATGAGCAGTTCTTC
TRBJ2-4,TRBV7-7,TRBD1,CASSRQGLGNIQYF,TGTGCCAGCAGCCGACAGGGATTGGGAAACATTCAGTACTTC